These 24 T cell receptor beta chains were sequenced from one sample in a study of PD-1 blockade in classical Hodgkin lymphoma. Sequencing used immunoSEQ multiplex PCR; TCRdb keeps in-frame clones, though not all of them. The table records around 20,000 clones, 77% of them present only once. Each and every patient relapsed after autologous stem cell transplantation, and patients got differing brentuximab vedotin exposure. Here the sequenced sample was peripheral blood mononuclear cells (PBMCs), taken before the second cycle of nivolumab. The receptors derive from a human donor with classical Hodgkin lymphoma.

The genes are TRBV14 and TRBJ2-7; D not certain. Germline V gene data show CDR1 as SGHDN and CDR2 as FVKESK. The germline V and J ends were trimmed by 4 bases and 6 bases, with 13 bases remaining between them. The length of the CDR3 is 13 residues. CDR3 sequence: CASSPNIVAEQYF. DNA of the CDR3: TGTGCCAGCAGCCCAAACATAGTTGCCGAGCAGTACTTC.

Turning to this clone: This same CDR3 is encoded by further DNA sequences in the sample. The chain combines TRBV19 with TRBJ2-2; 11 bases are a match to TRBD1. The length of the CDR3 is 17 residues. The J segment lost 5 bases and the V segment lost 2 bases, leaving 7 bases of the junction unmatched. In germline, CDR1 is LNHDA, CDR2 SQIVND (reference sequence). The CDR3 here is CASSIRTGTGGTGELFF. The DNA for the CDR3 is TGTGCCAGTAGTATAAGGACAGGGACAGGGGGGACCGGGGAGCTGTTTTTT.

The table lists this clone with a few counts. The V call is TRBV5-1, the J call TRBJ2-3; a possible D gene is TRBD2 (7 bases). The germline V gene encodes CDR1 SGHRS and CDR2 YFSETQ. Trimming stripped 4 bases from V and 3 bases from J, with 12 bases between. This CDR3 region has 14 residues. Here the CDR3 reads CASSAGAKTDTQYF. The CDR3 nucleotides are TGCGCCAGCAGCGCGGGGGCGAAGACAGATACGCAGTATTTT.

There are a few counts of this clone. The chain couples TRBV9 to TRBJ1-5, with D tentatively TRBD1 (5 bases). This CDR3 comprises 15 residues. The germline V gene encodes CDR1 SGDLS and CDR2 YYNGEE. Deletions cut 0 bases from V and 4 bases from J, with 11 bases between. CDR3 region: CASSVGGDPNQPQHF. CDR3 coding DNA: TGTGCCAGCAGCGTAGGGGGGGACCCAAATCAGCCCCAGCATTTT.

This chain uses TRBV20-1 with TRBJ1-2; D is unresolved. There are 11 residues in the CDR3. Germline V gene data show CDR1 as DFQATT and CDR2 as SNEGSKA (reference sequence). The germline V and J ends were trimmed by 2 bases and 8 bases, with 9 bases remaining between them. The CDR3 sequence: CSARWVQGYTF. Here the CDR3 DNA reads TGCAGTGCTAGATGGGTTCAAGGCTACACCTTC.

In its sample, this clone was seen once. This chain connects TRBV6-5 to TRBJ2-7; TRBD1 or TRBD2 may be the D gene (5 bases each). CDR1 MNHEY and CDR2 SVGAGI come from the germline V gene. The CDR3 has 15 residues. Trimming shortened V by 1 base and J by 2 bases, and 12 bases separated the two germline ends. CDR3 DNA sequence: TGTGCCAGCAGTTACTTGAGGGGCGAAGCCTACGAGCAGTACTTC. This gives the protein CASSYLRGEAYEQYF.

This clone was seen a few times. This chain joins TRBV19 and TRBJ1-5; no reliable D call. Germline CDR1 reads LNHDA; CDR2 reads SQIVND (reference sequence). Trimming left V 7 bases short and J 6 bases short, with 19 bases between. This CDR3 has 15 amino acids. CDR3 nucleotide sequence: TGTGCCAGTATTAGTTCTGGGAGTAGCTTTCAGCCCCAGCATTTT. Amino acids: CASISSGSSFQPQHF.

This clone was counted a few times. The rearrangement uses TRBV7-9 and TRBJ2-1; possible D gene TRBD2, 5 bases. This CDR3 contains 14 residues. The V gene's germline CDR1 is SEHNR and CDR2 FQNEAQ (reference sequence). Trimming shortened V by 3 bases and J by 2 bases, and 8 bases separated the two germline ends. Written as DNA, the CDR3 is TGTGCCAGCAGCTTGGCGGGCACCTACAATGAGCAGTTCTTC. Residues: CASSLAGTYNEQFF.

The J gene is TRBJ1-1, the V gene TRBV21-1; whether TRBD1, the table's D call, matches the DNA was not checked. TRBV21-1 is marked as a pseudogene. The CDR3 consists of 16 residues. The CDR3 here is CASSKGRGTVNTEAFF. CDR3 bases: TGTGCCAGCAGCAAAGGCAGGGGGACGGTGAACACTGAAGCTTTCTTT.

In its sample, this clone ranks as medium-sized. This chain uses TRBV30 with TRBJ2-6; possibly TRBD1 for D (5 bases). The CDR3 runs to 15 residues. Trimming pared 2 bases from V and 0 bases from J, leaving 8 bases between. The germline gives CDR1 GTSNPN, CDR2 SVGIG (reference sequence). CDR3 amino acids: CAWSLGASGANVLTF. For the CDR3, the DNA is TGTGCCTGGAGTCTAGGGGCCTCTGGGGCCAACGTCCTGACTTTC.

This clone came up once. This chain joins TRBV11-3 and TRBJ2-5; perhaps TRBD1 as D (6 bases). The germline CDR1 and CDR2 sequences are SGHNT and YENEEA. The CDR3 consists of 15 residues. V lost 0 bases and J lost 4, with 12 bases in between. The CDR3: CASSLDGGPAETQYF. The CDR3 nucleotides read TGTGCCAGCAGCTTAGATGGGGGCCCCGCAGAGACCCAGTACTTC.

The chain recombines TRBV5-1 with TRBJ2-4, with TRBD1 identical over 7 bases. The germline CDR1 and CDR2 sequences are SGHRS and YFSETQ. V lost 4 bases to trimming and J lost 1 base; unmatched junction nucleotides: 8. This CDR3 region has 16 residues. The CDR3 DNA is TGCGCCAGCAGCGTCACCGGGACAGCGGCCAAAAACATTCAGTACTTC. Its translation: CASSVTGTAAKNIQYF.

In the case of this clone: The sample contains more than one DNA sequence encoding this CDR3. The chain recombines TRBV5-1 with TRBJ1-1; 9 bases are a match to TRBD1. V was clipped by 0 bases and J by 6 bases; unmatched bases: 0. CDR3 length: 13 residues. The germline V gene has CDR1 SGHRS and CDR2 YFSETQ. CDR3 amino acids: CASSLGQGAEAFF. The DNA for the CDR3 is TGCGCCAGCAGCTTGGGACAGGGGGCTGAAGCTTTCTTT. The full variable domain, rest sourced from reference TRBV5-1 and TRBJ1-1, is KAGVTQTPRYLIKTRGQQVTLSCSPISGHRSVSWYQQTPGQGLQFLFEYFSETQRNKGNFPGRFSGRQFSNSRSEMNVSTLELGDSALYLCASSLGQGAEAFFGQGTRLTVV.

The J gene is TRBJ1-6, the V gene TRBV19, with TRBD1 identical over 7 bases. With V trimmed by 5 bases and J by 7 bases, 8 bases remained unmatched. The germline gives CDR1 LNHDA, CDR2 SQIVND (reference sequence). The CDR3 length is 15 residues. CDR3 coding DNA: TGTGCCAGTAGTGGCCGGACAGGTTTAAATTCACCCCTCCACTTT. Translated, it gives CASSGRTGLNSPLHF.

The rearrangement links TRBV6-1 to TRBJ1-2; possibly TRBD1 for D (5 bases). V lost 2 bases and J 4 bases, leaving 17 bases between the germline ends. Germline V gene data show CDR1 as MNHNS and CDR2 as SASEGT. The CDR3 totals 16 residues. CDR3 nucleotide sequence: TGTGCCAGCAGTGAAAGGAGTAGGGGACCTAGCTATGGCTACACCTTC. It specifies CASSERSRGPSYGYTF.

V usage is TRBV21-1 and J usage is TRBJ2-2; TRBD2, as called in the table, went unchecked against the DNA. TRBV21-1 has pseudogene status. The CDR3 is 16 amino acids. The CDR3 loop reads CASSKSSGGNTGELFF. The DNA for the CDR3 is TGTGCCAGCAGCAAGTCTAGCGGGGGAAACACCGGGGAGCTGTTTTTT.

In this sample, this clone turned up many times. The rearrangement links TRBV29-1 to TRBJ1-2; D is unresolved. Per the germline V gene, CDR1 is SQVTM and CDR2 is ANQGSEA. V was trimmed by 3 bases and J by 4 bases, leaving 12 bases between them. CDR3 length equals 13 residues. DNA of the CDR3: TGCAGCGTTGACGACGACAAAGCCTATGGCTACACCTTC. The encoded protein is CSVDDDKAYGYTF.

CDR3 loop: CASSLGPTGLNQPQHF. CDR3 bases: TGCGCCAGCAGCCTGGGGCCTACAGGGCTCAATCAGCCCCAGCATTTT. This rearrangement joins TRBV5-1 to TRBJ1-5, with D perhaps TRBD1 (6 bases). CDR3 length equals 16 residues. Germline V lookup: CDR1 SGHRS, CDR2 YFSETQ. Between the trimmed V and J ends, which lost 4 bases and 3 bases, there was a span of 17 bases.

This chain connects TRBV27 to TRBJ2-7; 9 bases agree with TRBD1. V shed 3 bases and J 7 bases; nucleotides not matched to a gene: 10. CDR3 length: 15 residues. Germline V CDR1 and CDR2: MNHEY, SMNVEV (reference sequence). For the CDR3, the DNA is TGTGCCAGCAGTTTCTTGGGACAGGGATCTCTGGAGCAGTACTTC. Protein: CASSFLGQGSLEQYF.

The chain is built from TRBV6-6 and TRBJ1-5; 8 bases line up with TRBD1. This CDR3 region has 14 residues. The J segment lost 7 bases and the V segment lost 2 bases, leaving 4 bases of the junction unmatched. Germline CDR1 MNHNY, CDR2 SVGAGI (reference sequence). The CDR3 region has the DNA TGTGCCAGCAGTTACGAGACAGGGGACCAGCCCCAGCATTTT. It specifies CASSYETGDQPQHF.

This clone was seen a single time. The genes are TRBV30 and TRBJ2-4, with 7 bases fitting TRBD2. CDR1 is GTSNPN and CDR2 is SVGIG in the germline V gene (reference sequence). The CDR3 is 13 amino acids. V shed 2 bases and J 9 bases; nucleotides not matched to a gene: 7. CDR3 residues: CAWSPGGGSIQYF. The CDR3 DNA follows: TGTGCCTGGAGTCCGGGGGGAGGGAGCATTCAGTACTTC.

This CDR3 reads CASSVGGEQGGYNEQFF. CDR3 coding DNA: TGTGCCAGCAGCGTAGGAGGGGAACAGGGGGGCTACAATGAGCAGTTCTTC. V and J are TRBV9 and TRBJ2-1, with TRBD1 matching 8 bases. Per the germline V gene, CDR1 is SGDLS and CDR2 is YYNGEE. This CDR3 has 17 residues. Trimming cost V 0 bases and J 3 bases; bases outside gene matches: 8.

This clone was seen only once. The chain is built from TRBV4-3 and TRBJ2-1; maybe TRBD2 (5 bases). This CDR3 is 14 amino acids long. Germline CDR1 and CDR2: LGHNA and YSLEER. With 1 base removed from V and 8 bases from J, the gap between germline ends came to 12 bases. The CDR3 loop reads CASSQGLSPYEQFF. The CDR3 DNA follows: TGCGCCAGCAGCCAAGGACTATCCCCCTATGAGCAGTTCTTC.

The V gene is TRBV30, the J gene TRBJ1-2; no definite D call. V lost 0 bases and J lost 2, with 16 bases in between. This CDR3 is 16 amino acids long. Germline V gene sequence: CDR1 GTSNPN, CDR2 SVGIG (reference sequence). CDR3 residues: CAWSVRSAVLNYGYTF. DNA for the CDR3: TGTGCCTGGAGTGTCCGTAGTGCCGTCCTAAACTATGGCTACACCTTC. Drawing the rest from reference TRBV30 and TRBJ1-2, the complete variable domain is SQTIHQWPATLVQPVGSPLSLECTVEGTSNPNLYWYRQAAGRGLQLLFYSVGIGQISSEVPQNLSASRPQDRQFILSSKKLLLSDSGFYLCAWSVRSAVLNYGYTFGSGTRLTVV.